This T cell receptor (beta chain) appears in the sequencing data of a study of cytomegalovirus exposure and HLA in healthy donors. There are 14 residues in the CDR3. CDR1 is SGHTA, CDR2 FQGNSA, per germline. Trimming left V 5 bases short and J 7 bases short, with 16 bases between. Researchers ran the PCR with 60 Vbeta and 13 Jbeta primers. Libraries were prepared by immunoSEQ multiplex PCR; TCRdb keeps only in-frame clonotypes and omits some of them. The sample lists fewer than 120,000 clones, roughly 78% occurring once. The chain links TRBV7-2 to TRBJ2-3, with D possibly matching TRBD2 (7 bases). Input material: PBMCs. The sequence came from a woman aged 30 to 39 in good health and CMV-seronegative. CDR3 bases: TGTGCCAGCAGCCCGCAGTCGGGGGGCTATACGCAGTATTTT. Translating it yields CASSPQSGGYTQYF.